Listed below are T cell receptor beta chains from one sample, sequenced in a study of T cells after yellow fever vaccination. MiXCR was run by TCRdb on the 5' RACE reads, yielding one entry per CDR3 protein. The sample comprises under 550,000 distinct CDR3 sequences, just over 20% of which are singletons, and about 16% rests with the top ten. The specimen was PBMCs, collected approximately 20 days after the first yellow fever vaccination. Receptors originate from a man between 18 and 29 years old who received the YFV17D yellow fever vaccine. CDR3s include the opening cysteine and the closing phenylalanine or tryptophan. The order of the fields is V gene, clone size, D gene, J gene, CDR3 protein, CDR3 DNA. The D gene is left open where the match is weak. Clone size, where shown, is once, few, many, or a class for clones that have expanded.

TRBV29-1	few	-	TRBJ2-1	CSVVDHAGTEQFF	TGCAGCGTTGTTGACCACGCCGGGACAGAGCAGTTCTTC
TRBV18	few	TRBD1	TRBJ2-1	CASSPPIGTGLGEQFF	TGTGCCAGCTCACCACCTATCGGGACAGGTCTGGGGGAGCAGTTCTTC
TRBV7-9	few	-	TRBJ1-4	CASSLEEVGKLFF	TGTGCCAGCAGCTTAGAAGAGGTGGGAAAACTGTTTTTT
TRBV7-9	-	-	TRBJ1-2	CASRGEVGYTF	TGTGCCAGTCGGGGGGAGGTCGGCTACACCTTC
TRBV5-1	-	-	TRBJ2-2	CASRAEGLNTGELFF	TGCGCCAGCAGGGCCGAGGGGCTAAACACCGGGGAGCTGTTTTTT
TRBV7-3	many	-	TRBJ2-3	CASSLGLGTDTQYF	TGTGCCAGCAGCTTAGGGTTGGGGACAGATACGCAGTATTTT
TRBV20-1	-	-	TRBJ2-2	CSHRDPYTGELFF	TGCAGTCATAGAGACCCCTACACCGGGGAGCTGTTTTTT
TRBV7-9	few	-	TRBJ1-2	CASSLGRWVYGYTF	TGTGCCAGCAGCTTAGGCCGGTGGGTCTATGGCTACACCTTC
TRBV27	-	-	TRBJ1-2	CASSFGGTNYGYTF	TGTGCCAGCAGTTTTGGGGGAACTAACTATGGCTACACCTTC
TRBV20-1	-	TRBD1	TRBJ2-7	CSAVGWAGGANEQYF	TGCAGTGCTGTTGGTTGGGCAGGGGGCGCCAACGAGCAGTACTTC
TRBV2	-	TRBD2	TRBJ2-2	CASSDAGGHTGELFF	TGTGCCAGCAGTGATGCGGGGGGTCACACCGGGGAGCTGTTTTTT
TRBV15	-	-	TRBJ1-1	CATSRGGLMNTEAFF	TGTGCCACCAGCAGAGGGGGGCTCATGAACACTGAAGCTTTCTTT
TRBV11-2	-	-	TRBJ2-5	CASSLVGGVTETQYF	TGTGCCAGCAGCTTAGTTGGTGGGGTAACAGAGACCCAGTACTTC
TRBV11-2	-	TRBD2	TRBJ2-5	CASSSVGGGKETQYF	TGTGCCAGCAGCTCCGTCGGGGGGGGGAAAGAGACCCAGTACTTC
TRBV6-5	few	TRBD2	TRBJ2-1	CASSSQSGGVAYNEQFF	TGTGCCAGCAGTTCCCAAAGCGGGGGGGTAGCCTACAATGAGCAGTTCTTC
TRBV7-2	-	TRBD1	TRBJ2-7	CASSLAMWTGAGPKGSYEQYF	TGTGCCAGCAGCTTAGCTATGTGGACAGGGGCAGGCCCCAAGGGCTCCTACGAGCAGTACTTC
TRBV7-9	-	-	TRBJ2-7	CASSPTVNSYEQYF	TGTGCCAGCAGCCCGACAGTTAACTCCTACGAGCAGTACTTC
TRBV19	few	TRBD1	TRBJ2-7	CASSPSDRAYEQYF	TGTGCCAGTAGTCCGTCGGACAGGGCGTACGAGCAGTACTTC
TRBV5-1	many	-	TRBJ2-1	CASSLAESSYNEQFF	TGCGCCAGCAGTCTAGCCGAGAGCTCCTACAATGAGCAGTTCTTC
TRBV24-1	few	TRBD2	TRBJ2-5	CATRADNTIRTSLETQYF	TGTGCCACCAGAGCCGACAATACTATTCGGACTAGCCTAGAGACCCAGTACTTC
TRBV6-1	-	-	TRBJ2-7	CASTRGRVYEQYF	TGTGCCAGCACCCGGGGCAGGGTCTACGAGCAGTACTTC
TRBV9	-	TRBD2	TRBJ2-3	CASNEQRGGRTDTQYF	TGTGCCAGCAACGAACAGCGGGGGGGCCGCACAGATACGCAGTATTTT
TRBV6-1	few	TRBD1	TRBJ2-7	CASIKTGGKWNEQYF	TGTGCCAGCATCAAGACAGGGGGGAAATGGAACGAGCAGTACTTC
TRBV29-1	few	TRBD1	TRBJ2-2	CSVSPGQGTFGTGELFF	TGCAGCGTCTCCCCGGGACAGGGGACGTTTGGCACCGGGGAGCTGTTTTTT
TRBV13	-	TRBD2	TRBJ2-3	CTSSLTSGGAPDTQYF	TGTACCAGCAGCTTGACTAGCGGGGGGGCACCAGATACGCAGTATTTT
TRBV7-7	-	-	TRBJ2-6	CASSSGFPGANVLTF	TGTGCCAGCAGCTCAGGTTTCCCGGGGGCCAACGTCCTGACTTTC
TRBV7-2	-	-	TRBJ2-5	CASSAQARHETAQYF	TGTGCCAGCAGCGCCCAGGCCAGACACGAGACGGCCCAGTACTTC
TRBV6-4	-	-	TRBJ1-2	CASSDRTGGYTF	TGTGCCAGCAGTGATCGTACAGGCGGCTACACCTTC
TRBV5-1	many	-	TRBJ1-6	CASRWASSYNSPLHF	TGCGCCAGCCGTTGGGCGAGCTCCTATAATTCACCCCTCCACTTT
TRBV23-1	-	TRBD1	TRBJ2-7	CATPMKDRSYEQYF	TGCGCCACCCCAATGAAGGACAGGTCCTACGAGCAGTACTTC
TRBV5-1	-	-	TRBJ2-6	CASSLEGGAGANVLTF	TGCGCCAGCAGCTTGGAGGGTGGGGCTGGGGCCAACGTCCTGACTTTC
TRBV20-1	few	-	TRBJ2-5	CSAREQGREETQYF	TGCAGTGCTAGAGAACAGGGCAGGGAAGAGACCCAGTACTTC
TRBV7-2	few	-	TRBJ1-1	CASSLTPRTEAFF	TGTGCCAGCAGCTTAACCCCGCGGACTGAAGCTTTCTTT
TRBV4-3	many	-	TRBJ2-3	CASSRNSFTDTQYF	TGCGCCAGCAGCCGGAACAGTTTCACAGATACGCAGTATTTT
TRBV3-1	once	-	TRBJ1-1	CASSGFTNTEAFF	TGTGCCAGCAGCGGGTTTACGAACACTGAAGCTTTCTTT
TRBV9	-	-	TRBJ2-2	CASSGLNTGELFF	TGTGCCAGCAGCGGACTAAACACCGGGGAGCTGTTTTTT
TRBV2	few	-	TRBJ1-3	CALGGSGNTIYF	TGTGCCTTGGGAGGGAGCGGAAACACCATATATTTT
TRBV4-3	-	-	TRBJ2-3	CASSQVWAVSDTQYF	TGCGCCAGCAGCCAAGTCTGGGCTGTCTCAGATACGCAGTATTTT
TRBV7-2	-	-	TRBJ2-2	CASSFYGANTGELFF	TGTGCCAGCAGCTTCTACGGCGCGAACACCGGGGAGCTGTTTTTT
TRBV12-3/TRBV12-4	few	TRBD1	TRBJ2-7	CASSPQGASNEQYF	TGTGCCAGCAGTCCTCAGGGGGCGAGCAACGAGCAGTACTTC
TRBV6-2/TRBV6-3	many	-	TRBJ1-5	CASSSGAAGTHF	TGTGCCAGCAGTTCGGGGGCCGCGGGGACGCATTTT
TRBV20-1	-	TRBD2	TRBJ2-3	CSARGLAGRTDTQYF	TGCAGTGCTAGGGGTCTAGCGGGGCGCACAGATACGCAGTATTTT
TRBV7-3	few	TRBD1	TRBJ2-1	CASSLHRDRVNEQFF	TGTGCCAGCAGCCTCCACCGGGACAGGGTCAATGAGCAGTTCTTC
TRBV9	-	-	TRBJ1-3	CASSVASLGLSGNTIYF	TGTGCCAGCAGCGTCGCGTCGCTTGGGCTCTCTGGAAACACCATATATTTT
TRBV6-5	-	TRBD1	TRBJ2-7	CASSSRDRGSYEQYF	TGTGCCAGCAGTTCCCGGGACAGGGGGTCCTACGAGCAGTACTTC
TRBV28	few	TRBD1	TRBJ1-5	CASTQDRAYQPQHF	TGTGCCAGCACACAAGACAGGGCGTATCAGCCCCAGCATTTT
TRBV7-2	few	-	TRBJ1-5	CASSLQGQSNQPQHF	TGTGCCAGCAGCTTACAAGGCCAGAGCAATCAGCCCCAGCATTTT
TRBV12-5	few	TRBD2	TRBJ2-3	CASGSGLTSTDTQYF	TGTGCTAGTGGATCGGGACTAACGAGCACAGATACGCAGTATTTT
TRBV7-9	-	-	TRBJ2-5	CASSLVGGQGETQYF	TGTGCCAGCAGCTTAGTCGGAGGGCAAGGGGAGACCCAGTACTTC
TRBV7-9	-	-	TRBJ1-1	CASSLERSNTEAFF	TGTGCCAGCAGCTTAGAGAGATCCAACACTGAAGCTTTCTTT
TRBV20-1	-	TRBD2	TRBJ2-3	CSALTSGVTDTQYF	TGCAGTGCCTTGACTAGCGGGGTCACAGATACGCAGTATTTT
TRBV4-3	few	TRBD1	TRBJ1-1	CASSQFTNRDRAFF	TGCGCCAGCAGCCAATTTACAAACCGGGACAGGGCTTTCTTT
TRBV7-9	-	-	TRBJ2-6	CAREGGGESGANVLTF	TGTGCCAGGGAGGGCGGAGGGGAATCTGGGGCCAACGTCCTGACTTTC
TRBV15	-	-	TRBJ1-5	CATSRARAANQPQHF	TGTGCCACCAGCAGAGCCCGAGCAGCGAATCAGCCCCAGCATTTT
TRBV27	-	TRBD1	TRBJ2-2	CATRQGWNTGELFF	TGTGCCACCAGACAGGGCTGGAACACCGGGGAGCTGTTTTTT
TRBV15	-	-	TRBJ2-1	CATSREGKAPPQFF	TGTGCCACCAGCAGAGAGGGAAAAGCGCCGCCGCAGTTCTTC